Below are 31 T cell receptor beta chains sequenced from a single sample in a study of blood T cell repertoires in COVID-19. Produced via immunoSEQ multiplex PCR; TCRdb's table is partial and in-frame only. The sample includes 90,000 to 100,000 clones, 75% to 90% of them seen just once. The specimen sequenced was peripheral blood. The source is an older man with acute or convalescent COVID-19.

This clone has a handful of counts. This sequence joins TRBV28 and TRBJ1-1, with no clear D. Trimming removed 6 bases from V and 4 bases from J, with 12 bases in between. This CDR3 has 13 residues. The V gene's germline CDR1 is MDHEN and CDR2 SYDVKM. The CDR3 is CASSPEVTTEAFF. DNA of the CDR3: TGTGCCAGCAGCCCGGAGGTTACCACTGAAGCTTTCTTT. Looking up the rest from reference TRBV28 and TRBJ1-1 gives the full variable domain: DVKVTQSSRYLVKRTGEKVFLECVQDMDHENMFWYRQDPGLGLRLIYFSYDVKMKEKGDIPEGYSVSREKKERFSLILESASTNQTSMYLCASSPEVTTEAFFGQGTRLTVV.

This sequence joins TRBV12-3 or TRBV12-4 and TRBJ1-1; maybe TRBD1 (6 bases). This CDR3 region has 13 residues. Trimming pared 6 bases from V and 6 bases from J, leaving 14 bases between. CDR3: CASRQGGLSEAFF. The CDR3 DNA sequence: TGTGCCAGCAGGCAAGGGGGTTTGTCTGAAGCTTTCTTT.

The chain recombines TRBV7-3 with TRBJ2-1, with 7 bases aligning to TRBD1. Germline values: CDR1 SGHTA, CDR2 FQGTGA. CDR3 length: 14 amino acids. V was pared by 3 bases and J by 8 bases, with 7 bases of the junction left unmatched. The CDR3, as DNA: TGTGCCAGCAGCTTTAGGGACAGATGGGATGAGCAGTTCTTC. Protein: CASSFRDRWDEQFF.

V and J are TRBV13 and TRBJ1-3; 10 nucleotides align to TRBD1. This CDR3 region has 16 residues. V dropped 2 bases and J dropped 3; count of bases not matched to a gene: 4. Germline CDR1 reads PRHDT; CDR2 reads FYEKMQ (reference sequence). The DNA for the CDR3 is TGTGCCAGCAGCTTATTTGGACAGGGGGTTGGAAACACCATATATTTT. Amino acids: CASSLFGQGVGNTIYF.

Here the CDR3 reads CASNGREGSYEQYF. The CDR3, as DNA: TGTGCCAGTAATGGGCGGGAGGGCTCCTACGAGCAGTACTTC. The chain is built from TRBV19 and TRBJ2-7; 9 positions agree with TRBD2. There are 14 residues in the CDR3. CDR1 and CDR2 from the germline V gene are LNHDA and SQIVND (reference sequence). The V and J ends lost 7 bases and 0 bases, in that order; junction bases with no gene match: 4.

The chain joins TRBV5-4 to TRBJ2-7, with a possible D match to TRBD1 (5 bases). The CDR3 is 12 residues long. The V gene lost 4 bases and the J gene lost 3 bases, with 8 bases spanning the gap. The germline CDR1 and CDR2 sequences are SGHNT and YYREEE (reference sequence). CDR3 loop: CASSIDSYEQYF. CDR3 nucleotides: TGTGCCAGCAGCATTGACAGCTACGAGCAGTACTTC.

The chain joins TRBV7-2 to TRBJ2-7, with TRBD1 matching 11 bases. CDR1 SGHTA and CDR2 FQGNSA come from the germline V gene. The CDR3 sequence is 15 residues long. The ends lost 5 bases at V and 2 bases at J; junction bases unmatched: 5. CDR3 sequence (DNA): TGTGCCAGCAGCCGCACGGGACAGGGGGCCTACGAGCAGTACTTC. Translating it yields CASSRTGQGAYEQYF.

The table lists this clone with a few counts. This chain uses TRBV29-1 with TRBJ1-2; 7 nucleotides match TRBD1. V was pared by 7 bases and J by 3 bases, with 5 bases of the junction left unmatched. Germline V gene lookup returns CDR1 SQVTM and CDR2 ANQGSEA. This CDR3 region has 12 residues. CDR3 protein: CSARTGDYGYTF. Here the CDR3 DNA reads TGCAGCGCGCGGACAGGCGACTATGGCTACACCTTC. Combining the CDR3 with reference TRBV29-1 and TRBJ1-2 gives the whole variable domain SAVISQKPSRDICQRGTSLTIQCQVDSQVTMMFWYRQQPGQSLTLIATANQGSEATYESGFVIDKFPISRPNLTFSTLTVSNMSPEDSSIYLCSARTGDYGYTFGSGTRLTVV.

This chain joins TRBV7-2 and TRBJ2-5, with D tentatively TRBD2 (6 bases). V was trimmed by 5 bases and J by 7 bases, leaving 20 bases between them. Germline V gene data show CDR1 as SGHTA and CDR2 as FQGNSA. CDR3 length: 15 amino acids. The CDR3 DNA follows: TGTGCCAGCAGCCCGACGGGGGTAGGGGTAGGGACCCAGTACTTC. The encoded protein is CASSPTGVGVGTQYF.

The chain joins TRBV5-4 to TRBJ2-3; the match to TRBD2 covers 7 bases. CDR1 and CDR2 (germline): SGHNT, YYREEE (reference sequence). This CDR3 contains 16 residues. The junction had 10 bases not matched to a gene; V was cut back by 5 bases and J by 1 base. CDR3 residues: CASSRSGLAGTDTQYF. CDR3 bases: TGTGCCAGCAGTCGGTCGGGGCTAGCGGGCACAGATACGCAGTATTTT.

The gene calls are TRBV5-4 and TRBJ2-1, with D perhaps TRBD2 (5 bases). V lost 4 bases and J 3 bases, leaving 14 bases between the germline ends. Germline V gives CDR1 SGHNT, CDR2 YYREEE (reference sequence). CDR3 length: 15 residues. The CDR3: CASSRTGVSYNEQFF. In DNA form, the CDR3 reads TGTGCCAGCAGCAGGACCGGGGTTAGCTACAATGAGCAGTTCTTC.

V usage is TRBV28 and J usage is TRBJ1-2; no firm D call. Trimming removed 8 bases at V and 5 bases at J, with 21 bases between. Germline assignment: CDR1 MDHEN and CDR2 SYDVKM. The CDR3 sequence is 15 residues long. As DNA, the CDR3 is TGTGCCAGCTCCTCGGTCGGAGGTGGTAGGTATGGCTACACCTTC. It translates to CASSSVGGGRYGYTF.

The CDR3 nucleotides are TGTGCCAGCAGCTTAAGTGGGGGGGCAGGGCATAGCAATCAGCCCCAGCATTTT. Its protein is CASSLSGGAGHSNQPQHF. The chain is built from TRBV7-9 and TRBJ1-5; maybe TRBD1 (6 bases). The CDR3 sequence is 18 residues long. The germline V gene has CDR1 SEHNR and CDR2 FQNEAQ (reference sequence). The V gene lost 2 bases and the J gene lost 0 bases, with 17 bases spanning the gap.

V gene TRBV5-1 combines with J gene TRBJ2-7; D might be TRBD1 (6 bases). Trimming stripped 3 bases from V and 11 bases from J, with 21 bases between. CDR3 length: 14 amino acids. Germline-derived CDR1 and CDR2 are SGHRS and YFSETQ. CDR3 protein: CASSWDGQTLMKYF. CDR3 DNA sequence: TGCGCCAGCAGCTGGGACGGACAGACCCTAATGAAGTACTTC.

The J gene is TRBJ2-1, the V gene TRBV19; 10 positions agree with TRBD2. Germline lookup yields CDR1 LNHDA and CDR2 SQIVND (reference sequence). This CDR3 comprises 17 residues. V shed 7 bases and J 0 bases; nucleotides not matched to a gene: 9. CDR3 nucleotide sequence: TGTGCCAGTAAACCGGGACTAGCGCGCAGCTCCTACAATGAGCAGTTCTTC. Translation: CASKPGLARSSYNEQFF.

V gene TRBV5-4 combines with J gene TRBJ2-5; D is possibly TRBD2 (7 bases). Germline CDR1 and CDR2: SGHNT and YYREEE (reference sequence). V lost 4 bases, J lost 5 bases, and 12 bases lay in between. This CDR3 spans 13 amino acids. CDR3 bases: TGTGCCAGCAGCCTACAGGGAGGGGAGACCCAGTACTTC. As protein: CASSLQGGETQYF.

The V and J genes are TRBV28 and TRBJ1-2; tentative D call: TRBD1 (6 bases). There are 14 residues in the CDR3. Trimming stripped 6 bases from V and 2 bases from J, with 13 bases between. Germline CDR1 is MDHEN and CDR2 is SYDVKM. CDR3 coding DNA: TGTGCCAGCAGCAGTGGACAGCGCAACTATGGCTACACCTTC. It codes for CASSSGQRNYGYTF.

This chain joins TRBV19 and TRBJ1-5; 10 bases are shared with TRBD1. Germline V gene sequence: CDR1 LNHDA, CDR2 SQIVND (reference sequence). The CDR3 consists of 14 residues. V was pared by 11 bases and J by 4 bases, with 8 bases of the junction left unmatched. This CDR3 reads CAGGGQGTNQPQHF. CDR3 coding DNA: TGTGCCGGAGGGGGACAGGGGACGAATCAGCCCCAGCATTTT.

This rearrangement joins TRBV6-1 to TRBJ2-3; 8 bases are a match to TRBD2. The CDR3 covers 18 residues. Germline lookup yields CDR1 MNHNS and CDR2 SASEGT. The ends lost 4 bases at V and 6 bases at J; junction bases unmatched: 18. CDR3 sequence reads: CASSARSPAGGVLDTQYF. In DNA form, the CDR3 reads TGTGCCAGCAGTGCCAGGAGCCCGGCCGGGGGGGTTTTGGATACGCAGTATTTT.

The chain employs TRBV15 and TRBJ1-3; a weak D match, TRBD1 (5 bases). Germline CDR1 LNHNV, CDR2 YYDKDF (reference sequence). The CDR3 runs to 17 residues. The V and J ends lost 0 bases and 5 bases respectively, with 17 bases between them. The CDR3 loop reads CATSREGGAVHRNTIYF. CDR3 DNA sequence: TGTGCCACCAGCAGAGAGGGAGGGGCAGTTCATAGAAACACCATATATTTT.

V usage is TRBV19 and J usage is TRBJ1-2; 7 nucleotides line up with TRBD1. The CDR3 spans 13 residues. V shed 4 bases and J 8 bases; nucleotides not matched to a gene: 7. From germline, CDR1 is LNHDA and CDR2 SQIVND (reference sequence). Here the CDR3 DNA reads TGTGCCAGTAGTACGGACAGGTCTAGCGGCTACACCTTC. Amino acid sequence: CASSTDRSSGYTF.

The J gene is TRBJ2-1, the V gene TRBV6-5; 10 bases map to TRBD2. CDR1 MNHEY and CDR2 SVGAGI come from the germline V gene. The CDR3 spans 15 residues. V gave up 6 bases and J gave up 4 bases; unmatched junction bases: 6. The CDR3 sequence: CASSTAGGSYNEQFF. For the CDR3, the DNA is TGTGCCAGCAGCACAGCGGGAGGGTCTTACAATGAGCAGTTCTTC.

This clone was seen just once. The chain uses TRBV7-2 and TRBJ2-1; D gene unclear. The germline V gene has CDR1 SGHTA and CDR2 FQGNSA. V lost 5 bases and J lost 4, with 15 bases in between. The CDR3 sequence is 15 residues long. Here the CDR3 DNA reads TGTGCCAGCAGCCTAGAATCGGCGCGGTACAATGAGCAGTTCTTC. Its translation: CASSLESARYNEQFF.

The chain employs TRBV7-2 and TRBJ2-2; D gene ambiguous. The V end lost 0 bases, the J end lost 5 bases, and 7 bases lay between the germline ends. Germline lookup yields CDR1 SGHTA and CDR2 FQGNSA. The CDR3 has 14 residues. CDR3 region: CASSLAQKTGELFF. The CDR3 DNA reads as TGTGCCAGCAGCTTAGCGCAGAAAACCGGGGAGCTGTTTTTT. Using reference TRBV7-2 and TRBJ2-2 for the parts outside the CDR3, the full variable domain is GAGVSQSPSNKVTEKGKDVELRCDPISGHTALYWYRQSLGQGLEFLIYFQGNSAPDKSGLPSDRFSAERTGGSVSTLTIQRTQQEDSAVYLCASSLAQKTGELFFGEGSRLTVL.

This clone was seen ten or more times. The rearrangement uses TRBV3-1 (or the pseudogene TRBV3-2) and TRBJ1-6; TRBD1 matches 9 bases. The germline V gene encodes CDR1 LGHDT and CDR2 YNNKEL (reference sequence). The V gene end was trimmed by 1 base and the J gene end by 7 bases; junction bases not matched to a gene: 5. The CDR3 covers 16 residues. Here the CDR3 DNA reads TGTGCCAGCAGCCAAGTGGGGGGACAGGGAAATTCACCCCTCCACTTT. Translating it yields CASSQVGGQGNSPLHF.

The chain is built from TRBV10-3 and TRBJ2-4, with 14 bases matching TRBD2. Germline V gene data show CDR1 as ENHRY and CDR2 as SYGVKD. The V segment lost 5 bases and the J segment 1 base; nucleotides outside the gene matches: 10. The CDR3 length is 19 residues. DNA for the CDR3: TGTGCCATCAGTAACCTTCCGGGACTAGCGGGAGAGGCCAAAAACATTCAGTACTTC. Translating gives CAISNLPGLAGEAKNIQYF.

V gene TRBV5-1 combines with J gene TRBJ2-4, with TRBD1 matching over 10 bases. V was clipped by 2 bases and J by 6 bases; unmatched bases: 5. Germline loops: CDR1 SGHRS, CDR2 YFSETQ. This CDR3 region has 15 residues. As DNA, the CDR3 is TGCGCCAGCAGCTTAGCGGGGACAGGGGCAAACATTCAGTACTTC. The encoded protein is CASSLAGTGANIQYF.

This clone was counted only a few times. The chain recombines TRBV7-2 with TRBJ1-1; TRBD1 matches at 8 bases. This CDR3 is built from 14 residues. Looked up from germline, CDR1 is SGHTA and CDR2 is FQGNSA. Trimming removed 1 base from V and 7 bases from J; junction bases left unmatched: 5. The CDR3 region has the DNA TGTGCCAGCAGCTTAGGTCGACAGGGGATTGAAGCTTTCTTT. Protein product: CASSLGRQGIEAFF.

In the case of this clone: The junction and the germline gene differ at one end; a read error may be behind it. This chain connects TRBV14 to TRBJ2-7, with 7 positions matching TRBD2. The CDR3 runs 16 residues. Germline V lookup: CDR1 SGHDN, CDR2 FVKESK. The CDR3, as DNA: TGTGCCAGCAGCCAATGGTTAAGCCGGGAGGACTACGAGAAGTACTTC. Translation: CASSQWLSREDYEKYF.

The V and J genes are TRBV27 and TRBJ2-5; D is uncertain. CDR3 length: 13 residues. The V end lost 6 bases, the J end lost 0 bases, and 8 bases lay between the germline ends. Per germline, CDR1 MNHEY and CDR2 SMNVEV (reference sequence). For the CDR3, the DNA is TGTGCCAGCAGCAAGAGGTACCAAGAGACCCAGTACTTC. This sequence encodes CASSKRYQETQYF.

About this clone itself: The junction differs from germline at one of its ends, possibly a read error. This sequence joins TRBV28 and TRBJ2-1, with TRBD2 identical over 8 bases. CDR3 length: 15 residues. Germline V lookup: CDR1 MDHEN, CDR2 SYDVKM. The CDR3 spells CASTHGLASSNEQFF. The CDR3 region has the DNA TGTGCCAGCACCCACGGACTAGCTTCCTCCAATGAGCAGTTCTTC.